This T cell receptor beta chain was sequenced for a study of human T cells and chemical hapten exposure. Study-wide context: Variation in per-sample TCR yields came mainly from small pooled library volume differences. Study results and caveats: Once DPC sensitization occurred, TCRs above 1 in 1000 frequency showed no change.

This clonotype was recorded a few times. Its target is unknown. TCRdb reanalysed the RACE reads using MiXCR and keeps one entry per CDR3 protein. The data contain 340,000 or so distinct CDR3 sequences, around 7% of them singletons. The time point is: patch test 1, 2 weeks after DPC sensitization. Treatment described: therapeutic diphenylcyclopropenone sensitization with weekly scalp DPC. Total RNA came from unfractionated whole blood. Germline V gives CDR1 SGHVS, CDR2 FQNEAQ. The CDR3 sequence is 17 residues long. V gave up 2 bases and J gave up 5 bases; unmatched junction bases: 6. This receptor was identified in a woman aged 18-29 years with alopecia areata. Some clones in this sample may be carry-over from other donors' samples. The chain couples TRBV7-8 to TRBJ2-5; TRBD2 matches at 15 bases. This sample comprised whole blood, obtained in connection with sensitization to the hapten diphenylcyclopropenone (DPC). The CDR3 sequence: CASSLRTSGGARETQYF. CDR3 DNA sequence: TGTGCCAGCAGCTTAAGGACTAGCGGGGGGGCTCGGGAGACCCAGTACTTC.